This T cell receptor (beta chain) was sequenced in a study of Ad26.COV2.S vaccination and SARS-CoV-2 variants. The wider study: Donor had been placed in the Ad26.COV2.S arm of the COV1001 trial. By the intramuscular route, Ad26.COV2.S was given once, or twice 56 days apart. Study conclusions and caveats: Post-vaccination spike-specific CD8+ and CD4+ T cell responses reportedly had substantial breadth. Measurements of TCR breadth and depth may have given underestimates of the total T cell responses.

The table came from immunoSEQ multiplex PCR; TCRdb's copy has only in-frame clones and leaves some out. The data hold hundreds of thousands of clones, with 90% observed a single time. Germline values: CDR1 SGHRS, CDR2 YFSETQ. Deletions cut 0 bases from V and 2 bases from J, with 12 bases between. The CDR3 sequence is 15 residues long. Notes on this clone: Its antigen is not known.

Treatment given: over 15 received Ad26.COV2.S at low or high dose, single or two shots; roughly 5 received placebo; per-sample allocation not given. It was on day 63 after the first vaccine or placebo injection that samples were taken. This receptor was obtained from a person aged 18-60 years who received the Ad26.COV2.S COVID-19 vaccine or a placebo. Sample: peripheral blood, taken in a trial of Ad26.COV2.S vaccine versus placebo. J is TRBJ2-7 and V is TRBV5-1; D may be TRBD1 or TRBD2 (5 bases each). The CDR3 bases are TGCGCCAGCAGCTTGGACGGGGCTGGGACCTACGAGCAGTACTTC. Translated, it gives CASSLDGAGTYEQYF.